This is a list of T cell receptor beta chains from one sample in a study of post-analysis software for immune sequencing data. TCRdb fed the PCR reads into MiXCR, producing one record per CDR3 protein. The sample shows approximately 360,000 distinct CDR3 sequences, approximately 33% of them seen only once. Sequencing was done on a sample of blood. The receptors were gathered from a girl between 5 and 17 years old with multiple sclerosis. The CDR3 runs from the conserved cysteine through the conserved F or W. The order of the fields is J gene, clone size, V gene, D gene, CDR3 protein, CDR3 DNA. The D gene is left open where the match is weak. Expanded clones get a size class; other rows say once, few or many, or leave the size out.

J: TRBJ2-7
size: few
V: TRBV28
D: NA
CDR3: CASSRTSSFFYEQYF
DNA: TGTGCCAGCAGTCGGACCTCCTCTTTCTTCTACGAGCAGTACTTC

J: TRBJ2-5
size: few
V: TRBV6-6
D: TRBD1
CDR3: CASSYSKLETGPYF
DNA: TGTGCCAGCAGTTACTCGAAATTGGAGACAGGGCCGTACTTC

J: TRBJ2-2
size: NA
V: TRBV12-3/TRBV12-4
D: NA
CDR3: CASSLGRMDSDTGELFF
DNA: TGTGCCAGCAGTTTGGGTCGGATGGACTCCGACACCGGGGAGCTGTTTTTT

J: TRBJ2-7
size: few
V: TRBV7-2
D: TRBD2
CDR3: CASILGEGSVYEQYF
DNA: TGTGCCAGCATTCTCGGGGAGGGGAGTGTTTACGAGCAGTACTTC

J: TRBJ2-1
size: NA
V: TRBV6-5
D: NA
CDR3: CASSYRGPAGSNNEQFF
DNA: TGTGCCAGCAGTTACAGGGGACCAGCGGGTTCTAACAATGAGCAGTTCTTC

J: TRBJ1-2
size: few
V: TRBV12-3/TRBV12-4
D: NA
CDR3: CASSPLQGAGGYTF
DNA: TGTGCCAGCAGTCCTCTACAGGGTGCGGGTGGCTACACCTTC

J: TRBJ1-1
size: few
V: TRBV5-1
D: NA
CDR3: CASSREGGMNTEAFF
DNA: TGCGCCAGCAGCAGGGAGGGGGGAATGAACACTGAAGCTTTCTTT

J: TRBJ1-2
size: NA
V: TRBV11-2
D: NA
CDR3: CASSLDGRTVYGHTF
DNA: TGTGCCAGCAGCTTAGATGGTCGGACGGTCTATGGCCACACCTTC

J: TRBJ2-1
size: NA
V: TRBV11-1
D: TRBD2
CDR3: CASSFGLAGASSSYNEQFF
DNA: TGTGCCAGCAGCTTCGGACTAGCGGGGGCCTCGAGCTCCTACAATGAGCAGTTCTTC

J: TRBJ1-1
size: few
V: TRBV10-3
D: NA
CDR3: CAISATEGAFF
DNA: TGTGCCATCAGCGCGACAGAAGGAGCTTTCTTT

J: TRBJ2-1
size: NA
V: TRBV20-1
D: NA
CDR3: CSARGRNNEQFF
DNA: TGCAGTGCTAGGGGTAGAAACAATGAGCAGTTCTTC

J: TRBJ1-4
size: once
V: TRBV4-3
D: TRBD1
CDR3: CASSQGGTGDEKLFF
DNA: TGCGCCAGCAGCCAAGGAGGGACAGGGGATGAAAAACTGTTTTTT

J: TRBJ1-2
size: few
V: TRBV29-1
D: NA
CDR3: CSAGQTSYGYTF
DNA: TGCAGCGCTGGACAGACTTCCTATGGCTACACCTTC

J: TRBJ1-1
size: NA
V: TRBV15
D: NA
CDR3: CATRRGTNTEAFF
DNA: TGTGCCACCAGGAGGGGGACTAACACTGAAGCTTTCTTT

J: TRBJ2-5
size: few
V: TRBV28
D: TRBD2
CDR3: CASSLVQREKQETQYF
DNA: TGTGCCAGCAGTTTAGTACAGCGGGAGAAACAAGAGACCCAGTACTTC

J: TRBJ2-5
size: NA
V: TRBV30
D: NA
CDR3: CAWSRRAQETQYF
DNA: TGTGCCTGGAGTAGGAGGGCCCAAGAGACCCAGTACTTC

J: TRBJ2-1
size: few
V: TRBV5-1
D: TRBD2
CDR3: CASSLGGTSGDNEQFF
DNA: TGCGCCAGCAGCCTTGGAGGGACTAGCGGGGATAATGAGCAGTTCTTC

J: TRBJ1-1
size: NA
V: TRBV5-1
D: TRBD1
CDR3: CASSLSGGFAEAFF
DNA: TGCGCCAGCAGCTTATCAGGGGGGTTTGCTGAAGCTTTCTTT

J: TRBJ2-7
size: once
V: TRBV3-1
D: TRBD2
CDR3: CASSRGTSGGGYEQYF
DNA: TGTGCCAGCAGCCGTGGGACTAGCGGGGGAGGGTACGAGCAGTACTTC

J: TRBJ2-4
size: NA
V: TRBV12-3/TRBV12-4
D: TRBD2
CDR3: CASSFGLAGGPKKIQYF
DNA: TGTGCCAGCAGTTTTGGGCTAGCGGGGGGGCCTAAAAAGATTCAGTACTTC

J: TRBJ2-1
size: many
V: TRBV20-1
D: TRBD2
CDR3: CSARARDYYYNEQFF
DNA: TGCAGTGCTCGCGCCCGGGACTACTACTACAATGAGCAGTTCTTC

J: TRBJ2-7
size: NA
V: TRBV29-1
D: NA
CDR3: CSVQSSLGYEQYF
DNA: TGCAGCGTCCAATCCTCCCTCGGCTACGAGCAGTACTTC

J: TRBJ1-4
size: NA
V: TRBV5-5
D: NA
CDR3: CASSLAGPANEKLFF
DNA: TGTGCCAGCAGCTTGGCAGGACCTGCTAATGAAAAACTGTTTTTT

J: TRBJ2-5
size: NA
V: TRBV9
D: TRBD2
CDR3: CASSAGGTSGQETQYF
DNA: TGTGCCAGCAGCGCCGGAGGGACTAGCGGGCAAGAGACCCAGTACTTC

J: TRBJ1-1
size: NA
V: TRBV29-1
D: TRBD1
CDR3: CSVQPGTGNTEAFF
DNA: TGCAGCGTCCAACCCGGGACAGGGAACACTGAAGCTTTCTTT

J: TRBJ1-2
size: NA
V: TRBV12-3/TRBV12-4
D: TRBD1
CDR3: CASSVTGTGGDGYTF
DNA: TGTGCCAGCAGTGTCACCGGGACAGGAGGCGATGGCTACACCTTC

J: TRBJ1-4
size: NA
V: TRBV5-1
D: TRBD1
CDR3: CASSPNTGDGEKLFF
DNA: TGCGCCAGCAGCCCTAACACAGGGGACGGTGAAAAACTGTTTTTT

J: TRBJ2-1
size: NA
V: TRBV20-1
D: TRBD2
CDR3: CSAMTSGLYNEQFF
DNA: TGCAGTGCCATGACTAGCGGGCTCTACAATGAGCAGTTCTTC

J: TRBJ2-2
size: few
V: TRBV11-1
D: NA
CDR3: CASSWGARTGELFF
DNA: TGTGCCAGCAGCTGGGGGGCAAGGACCGGGGAGCTGTTTTTT

J: TRBJ1-4
size: NA
V: TRBV29-1
D: NA
CDR3: CSVRKEPGVGNEKLFF
DNA: TGCAGCGTTCGAAAGGAGCCAGGAGTAGGGAATGAAAAACTGTTTTTT

J: TRBJ1-6
size: NA
V: TRBV7-3
D: NA
CDR3: CASSPGTWNSPLHF
DNA: TGTGCCAGCAGCCCGGGGACGTGGAATTCACCCCTCCACTTT

J: TRBJ2-7
size: few
V: TRBV19
D: NA
CDR3: CASSIFVTGEDEQYF
DNA: TGTGCCAGTAGTATTTTCGTGACAGGCGAGGACGAGCAGTACTTC

J: TRBJ2-7
size: many
V: TRBV5-1
D: NA
CDR3: CASSLGAGSYEQYF
DNA: TGTGCCAGCAGTTTAGGTGCAGGGTCCTACGAGCAGTACTTC

J: TRBJ1-5
size: once
V: TRBV24-1
D: NA
CDR3: CATSDGQNNQPQHF
DNA: TGTGCCACCAGTGATGGACAGAACAATCAGCCCCAGCATTTT

J: TRBJ2-1
size: NA
V: TRBV9
D: TRBD1
CDR3: CASSPAFWTGRYNEQFF
DNA: TGTGCCAGCAGCCCTGCCTTTTGGACAGGGAGATATAATGAGCAGTTCTTC

J: TRBJ2-7
size: few
V: TRBV7-9
D: NA
CDR3: CASSPPGEGYEQYF
DNA: TGTGCCAGCAGCCCCCCAGGGGAGGGCTACGAGCAGTACTTC

J: TRBJ2-1
size: NA
V: TRBV20-1
D: TRBD1
CDR3: CSARDMNRGNNEQFF
DNA: TGCAGTGCTAGAGATATGAACAGGGGGAATAATGAGCAGTTCTTC

J: TRBJ2-3
size: once
V: TRBV7-9
D: NA
CDR3: CASSSTDILRADTQYF
DNA: TGTGCCAGCAGCTCGACGGACATTCTGAGGGCAGATACGCAGTATTTT

J: TRBJ2-7
size: NA
V: TRBV24-1
D: NA
CDR3: CATSDPGAPVCEQYF
DNA: TGTGCCACCAGTGATCCCGGGGCGCCGGTATGCGAGCAGTACTTC

J: TRBJ2-5
size: NA
V: TRBV7-9
D: NA
CDR3: CASTLQGLGPLRETQYF
DNA: TGTGCCAGCACCCTCCAGGGACTGGGACCGCTACGGGAGACCCAGTACTTC

J: TRBJ1-1
size: once
V: TRBV12-5
D: NA
CDR3: CASGLGPANEAFF
DNA: TGTGCTAGTGGTTTGGGACCGGCAAATGAAGCTTTCTTT

J: TRBJ1-5
size: once
V: TRBV18
D: NA
CDR3: CASSLLPAGGNQPQHF
DNA: TGTGCCAGCTCACTGCTCCCGGCCGGGGGCAATCAGCCCCAGCATTTT

J: TRBJ2-7
size: NA
V: TRBV7-9
D: TRBD1
CDR3: CASGSGTGASYEQYF
DNA: TGTGCCAGCGGCTCAGGGACAGGGGCGTCCTACGAGCAGTACTTC

J: TRBJ2-7
size: once
V: TRBV27
D: NA
CDR3: CASRLSGKRDEQYF
DNA: TGTGCCAGCAGGTTATCAGGGAAAAGGGACGAGCAGTACTTC